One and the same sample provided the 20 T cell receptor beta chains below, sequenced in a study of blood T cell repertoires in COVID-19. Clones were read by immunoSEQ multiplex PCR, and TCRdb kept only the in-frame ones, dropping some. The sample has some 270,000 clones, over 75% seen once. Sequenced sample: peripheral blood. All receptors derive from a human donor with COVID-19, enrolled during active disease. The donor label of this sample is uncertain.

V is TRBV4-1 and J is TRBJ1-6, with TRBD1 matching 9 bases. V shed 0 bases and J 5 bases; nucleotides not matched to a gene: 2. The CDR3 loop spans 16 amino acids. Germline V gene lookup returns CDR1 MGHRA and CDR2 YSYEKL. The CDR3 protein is CASSQEGTGHNSPLHF. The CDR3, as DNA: TGCGCCAGCAGCCAAGAGGGGACAGGGCATAATTCACCCCTCCACTTT.

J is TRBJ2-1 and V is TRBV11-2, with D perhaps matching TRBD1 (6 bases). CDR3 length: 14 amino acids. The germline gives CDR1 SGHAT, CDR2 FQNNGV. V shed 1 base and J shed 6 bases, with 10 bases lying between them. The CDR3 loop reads CASSLVPGANEQFF. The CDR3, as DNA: TGTGCCAGCAGCTTAGTACCAGGGGCCAATGAGCAGTTCTTC.

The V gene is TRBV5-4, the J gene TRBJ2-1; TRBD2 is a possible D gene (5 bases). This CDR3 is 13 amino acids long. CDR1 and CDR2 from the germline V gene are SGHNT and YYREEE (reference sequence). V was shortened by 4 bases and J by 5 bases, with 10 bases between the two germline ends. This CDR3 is CASSTERDNEQFF. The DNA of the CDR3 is TGTGCCAGCAGCACCGAGAGGGACAATGAGCAGTTCTTC.

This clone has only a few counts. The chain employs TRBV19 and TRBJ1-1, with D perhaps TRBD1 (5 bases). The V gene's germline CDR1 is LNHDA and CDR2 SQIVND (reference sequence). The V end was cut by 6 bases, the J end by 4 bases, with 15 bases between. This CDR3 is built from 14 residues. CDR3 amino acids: CASSRGGMGTEAFF. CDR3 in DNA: TGTGCCAGTAGCCGGGGGGGGATGGGCACTGAAGCTTTCTTT.

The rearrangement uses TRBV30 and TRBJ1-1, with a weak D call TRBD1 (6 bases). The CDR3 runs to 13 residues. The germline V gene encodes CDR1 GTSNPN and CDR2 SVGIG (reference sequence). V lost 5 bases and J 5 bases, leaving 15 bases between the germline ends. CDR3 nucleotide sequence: TGTGCCTGGGGGGTGCAGGGGAGAACTGAAGCTTTCTTT. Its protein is CAWGVQGRTEAFF.

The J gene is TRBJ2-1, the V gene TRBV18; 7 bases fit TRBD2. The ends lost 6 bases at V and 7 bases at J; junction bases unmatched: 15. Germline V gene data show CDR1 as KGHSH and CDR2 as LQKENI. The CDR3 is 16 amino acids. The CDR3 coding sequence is TGTGCCAGCTCGATAAGAGCCCAGCGGGATGGTAATGAGCAGTTCTTC. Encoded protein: CASSIRAQRDGNEQFF.

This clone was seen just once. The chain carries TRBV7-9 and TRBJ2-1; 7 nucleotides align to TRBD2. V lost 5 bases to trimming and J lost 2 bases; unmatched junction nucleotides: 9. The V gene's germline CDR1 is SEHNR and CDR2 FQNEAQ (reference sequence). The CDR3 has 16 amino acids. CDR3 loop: CASSQPGGGAYNEQFF. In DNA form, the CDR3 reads TGTGCCAGCAGCCAACCGGGGGGAGGGGCCTACAATGAGCAGTTCTTC.

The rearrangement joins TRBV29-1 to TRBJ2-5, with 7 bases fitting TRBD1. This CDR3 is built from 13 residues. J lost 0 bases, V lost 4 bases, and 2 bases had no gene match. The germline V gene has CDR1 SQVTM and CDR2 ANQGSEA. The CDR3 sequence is CSVAQGNQETQYF. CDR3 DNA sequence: TGCAGCGTTGCACAGGGGAACCAAGAGACCCAGTACTTC.

As DNA, the CDR3 is TGCGCCAGCAGCTTGATCGGCAGGCACGATGAGCAGTTCTTC. It yields the protein CASSLIGRHDEQFF. The chain joins TRBV5-1 to TRBJ2-1; D is uncertain. From germline, CDR1 is SGHRS and CDR2 YFSETQ. Trimming removed 1 base at V and 8 bases at J, with 13 bases between. The CDR3 is 14 amino acids.

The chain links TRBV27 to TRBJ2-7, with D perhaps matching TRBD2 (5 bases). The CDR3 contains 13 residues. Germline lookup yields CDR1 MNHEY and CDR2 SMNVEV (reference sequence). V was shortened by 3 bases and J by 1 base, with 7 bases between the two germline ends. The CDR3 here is CASSFGVSYEQYF. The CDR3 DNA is TGTGCCAGCAGTTTCGGGGTTTCCTACGAGCAGTACTTC.

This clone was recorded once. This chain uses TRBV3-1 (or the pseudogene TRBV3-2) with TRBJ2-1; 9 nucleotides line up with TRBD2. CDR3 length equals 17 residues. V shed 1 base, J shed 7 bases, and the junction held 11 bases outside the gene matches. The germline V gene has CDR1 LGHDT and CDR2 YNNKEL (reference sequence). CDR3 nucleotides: TGTGCCAGCAGCCAAGGGTACCGAGCGGGAGGTTGGAATGAGCAGTTCTTC. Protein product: CASSQGYRAGGWNEQFF.

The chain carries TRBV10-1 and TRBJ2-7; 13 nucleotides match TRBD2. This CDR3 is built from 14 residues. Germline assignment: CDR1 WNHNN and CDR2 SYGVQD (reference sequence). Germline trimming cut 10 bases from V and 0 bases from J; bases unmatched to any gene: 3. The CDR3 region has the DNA TGCGCCATTCGGACTAGCGGGAGCTCCTACGAGCAGTACTTC. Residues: CAIRTSGSSYEQYF.

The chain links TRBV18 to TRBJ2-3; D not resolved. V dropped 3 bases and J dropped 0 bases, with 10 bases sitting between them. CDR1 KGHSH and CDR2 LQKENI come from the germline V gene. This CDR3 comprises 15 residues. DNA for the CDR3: TGTGCCAGCTCACCCCTAGGATCCAGCACAGATACGCAGTATTTT. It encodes CASSPLGSSTDTQYF.

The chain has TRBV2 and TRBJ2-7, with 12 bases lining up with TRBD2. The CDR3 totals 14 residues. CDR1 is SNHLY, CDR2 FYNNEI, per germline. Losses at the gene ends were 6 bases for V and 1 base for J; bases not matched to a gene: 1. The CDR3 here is CASRLAGGSYEQYF. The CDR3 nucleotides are TGTGCCAGCAGACTAGCGGGAGGTTCCTACGAGCAGTACTTC.

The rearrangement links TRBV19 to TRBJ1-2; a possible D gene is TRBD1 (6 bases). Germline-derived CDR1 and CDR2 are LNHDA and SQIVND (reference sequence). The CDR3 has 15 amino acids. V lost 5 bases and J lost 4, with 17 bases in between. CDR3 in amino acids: CASSSWTEDSYGYTF. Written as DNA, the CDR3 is TGTGCCAGTAGTTCGTGGACAGAGGACTCCTATGGCTACACCTTC.

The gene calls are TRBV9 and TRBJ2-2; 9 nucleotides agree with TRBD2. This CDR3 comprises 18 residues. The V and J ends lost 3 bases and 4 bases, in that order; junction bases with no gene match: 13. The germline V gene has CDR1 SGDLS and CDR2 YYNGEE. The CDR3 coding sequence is TGTGCCAGCAGCGCGCCGAGTGGGAGCGGGAGGATCACCGGGGAGCTGTTTTTT. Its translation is CASSAPSGSGRITGELFF.

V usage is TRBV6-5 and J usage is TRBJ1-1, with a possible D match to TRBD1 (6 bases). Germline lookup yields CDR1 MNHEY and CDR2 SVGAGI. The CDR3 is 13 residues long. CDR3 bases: TGTGGAGGGGGTGTCAGCACGAACACTGAAGCTTTCTTT. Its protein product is CGGGVSTNTEAFF.

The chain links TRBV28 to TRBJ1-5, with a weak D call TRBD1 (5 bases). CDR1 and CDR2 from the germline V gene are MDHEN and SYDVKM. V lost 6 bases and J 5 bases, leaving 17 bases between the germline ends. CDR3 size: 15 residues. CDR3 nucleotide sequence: TGTGCCAGCAGGGACACCACCCAAGATTATCAGCCCCAGCATTTT. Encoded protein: CASRDTTQDYQPQHF.

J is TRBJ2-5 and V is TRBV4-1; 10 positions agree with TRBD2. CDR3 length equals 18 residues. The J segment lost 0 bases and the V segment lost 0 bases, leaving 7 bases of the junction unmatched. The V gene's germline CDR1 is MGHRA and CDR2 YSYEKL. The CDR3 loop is CASSQDLVGLANQETQYF. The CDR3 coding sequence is TGCGCCAGCAGCCAAGACCTCGTGGGACTAGCGAACCAAGAGACCCAGTACTTC.

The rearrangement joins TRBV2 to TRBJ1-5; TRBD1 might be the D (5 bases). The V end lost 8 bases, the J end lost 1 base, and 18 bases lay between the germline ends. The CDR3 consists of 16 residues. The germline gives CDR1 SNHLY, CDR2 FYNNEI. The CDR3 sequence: CASHYLGGSSNQPQHF. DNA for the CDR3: TGTGCCAGCCATTACCTGGGGGGATCGAGCAATCAGCCCCAGCATTTT.